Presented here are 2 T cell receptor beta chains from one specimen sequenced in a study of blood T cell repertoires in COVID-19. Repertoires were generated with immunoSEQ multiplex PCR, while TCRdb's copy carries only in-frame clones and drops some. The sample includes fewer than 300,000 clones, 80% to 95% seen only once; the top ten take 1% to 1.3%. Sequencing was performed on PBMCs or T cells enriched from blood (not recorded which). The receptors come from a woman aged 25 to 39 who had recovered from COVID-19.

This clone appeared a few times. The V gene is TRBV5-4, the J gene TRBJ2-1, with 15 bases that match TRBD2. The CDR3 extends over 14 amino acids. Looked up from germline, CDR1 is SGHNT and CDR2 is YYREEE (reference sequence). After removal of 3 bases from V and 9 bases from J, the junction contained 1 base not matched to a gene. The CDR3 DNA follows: TGTGCCAGCAGCTCGGGACTAGCGGGAGGTGAGCAGTTCTTC. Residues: CASSSGLAGGEQFF.

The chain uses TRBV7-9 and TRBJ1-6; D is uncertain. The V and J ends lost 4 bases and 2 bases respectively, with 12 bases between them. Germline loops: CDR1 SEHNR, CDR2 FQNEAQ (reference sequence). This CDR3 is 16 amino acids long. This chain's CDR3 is CASSSPKGAYNSPLHF. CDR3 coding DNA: TGTGCCAGCAGCTCCCCCAAGGGAGCCTATAATTCACCCCTCCACTTT. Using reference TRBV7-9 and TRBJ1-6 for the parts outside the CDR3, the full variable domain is DTGVSQNPRHKITKRGQNVTFRCDPISEHNRLYWYRQTLGQGPEFLTYFQNEAQLEKSRLLSDRFSAERPKGSFSTLEIQRTEQGDSAMYLCASSSPKGAYNSPLHFGNGTRLTVT.